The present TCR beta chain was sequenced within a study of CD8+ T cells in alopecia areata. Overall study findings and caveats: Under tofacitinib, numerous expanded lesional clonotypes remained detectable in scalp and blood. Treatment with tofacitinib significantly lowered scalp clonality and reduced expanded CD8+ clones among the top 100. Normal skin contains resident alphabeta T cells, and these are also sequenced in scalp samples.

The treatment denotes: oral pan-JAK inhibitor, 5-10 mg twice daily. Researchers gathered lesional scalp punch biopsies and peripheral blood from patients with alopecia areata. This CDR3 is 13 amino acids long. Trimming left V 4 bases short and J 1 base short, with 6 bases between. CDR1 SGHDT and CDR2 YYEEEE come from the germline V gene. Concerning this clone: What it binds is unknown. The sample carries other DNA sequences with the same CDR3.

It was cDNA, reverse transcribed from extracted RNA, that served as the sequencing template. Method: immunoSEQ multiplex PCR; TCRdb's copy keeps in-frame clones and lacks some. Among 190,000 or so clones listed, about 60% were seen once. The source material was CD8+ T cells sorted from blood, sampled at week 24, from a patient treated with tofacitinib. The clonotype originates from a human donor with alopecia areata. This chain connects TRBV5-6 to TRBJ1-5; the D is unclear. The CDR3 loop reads CASSLGSNQPQHF. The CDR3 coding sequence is TGTGCCAGCAGCCTCGGGAGCAATCAGCCCCAGCATTTT.